The clone carrying this T cell receptor beta chain turned up a few times. Its antigen is not identified. The CDR3 is 17 residues long. With V trimmed by 6 bases and J by 4 bases, 15 bases remained unmatched. Germline V gene lookup returns CDR1 SEHNR and CDR2 FQNEAQ (reference sequence). The repertoire was sequenced with immunoSEQ multiplex PCR; TCRdb's copy has only in-frame clones and lacks some. The profile shows a few hundred thousand clones, about 83% of them singletons. Treatment of the sample: some 20 received Ad26.COV2.S at low or high dose, single or two shots; 5 received placebo; per-sample allocation not given. Day 63 after the first vaccine or placebo injection was the time point for sampling. The sample is drawn from a study of Ad26.COV2.S vaccination and SARS-CoV-2 variants. Study-level points and caveats: Spike-specific TCR breadth ran higher among vaccine recipients than placebo recipients. Comparability of non-spike TCR breadth was observed across vaccine and placebo recipients.

The rearrangement joins TRBV7-9 to TRBJ2-7; 10 nucleotides match TRBD1. This sample comprised peripheral blood, obtained in a trial of Ad26.COV2.S vaccine versus placebo. This TCR was recovered from a person between 18 and 65 years old who received the Ad26.COV2.S COVID-19 vaccine or a placebo. The CDR3 DNA is TGTGCCAGCAGTTTCCCTCGGGGGACAGGGGCGATTTACGAGCAGTACTTC. This sequence encodes CASSFPRGTGAIYEQYF.